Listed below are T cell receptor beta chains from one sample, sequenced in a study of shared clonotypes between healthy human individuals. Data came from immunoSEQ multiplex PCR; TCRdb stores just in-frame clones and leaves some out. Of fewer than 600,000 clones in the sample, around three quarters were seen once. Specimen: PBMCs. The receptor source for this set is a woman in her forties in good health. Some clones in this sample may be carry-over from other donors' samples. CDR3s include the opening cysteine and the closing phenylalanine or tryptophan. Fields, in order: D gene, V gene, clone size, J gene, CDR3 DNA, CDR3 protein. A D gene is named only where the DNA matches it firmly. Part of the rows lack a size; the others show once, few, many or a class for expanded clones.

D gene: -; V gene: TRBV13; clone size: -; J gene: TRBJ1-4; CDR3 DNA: TGTGCCAGCAGCTTAACGGTCGGTGAAAAACTGTTTTTT; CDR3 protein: CASSLTVGEKLFF
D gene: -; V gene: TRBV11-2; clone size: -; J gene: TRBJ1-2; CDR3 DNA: TGTGCCAGCAGCTTAGGGCTTTATGGCTACACCTTC; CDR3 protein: CASSLGLYGYTF
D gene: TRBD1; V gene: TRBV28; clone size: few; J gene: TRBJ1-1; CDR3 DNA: TGTGCCAGCAAAAGAACGGGACAGGGGGCCCTGAACACTGAAGCTTTCTTT; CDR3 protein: CASKRTGQGALNTEAFF
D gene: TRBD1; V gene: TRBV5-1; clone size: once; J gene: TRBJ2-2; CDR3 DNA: TGCGCCAGCAGCTCCGGGACAGGGGACACCGGGGAGCTGTTTTTT; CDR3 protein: CASSSGTGDTGELFF
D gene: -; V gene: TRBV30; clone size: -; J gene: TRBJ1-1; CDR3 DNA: TGTGCCTCGGGACGGATGAACACTGAAGCTTTCTTT; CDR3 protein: CASGRMNTEAFF
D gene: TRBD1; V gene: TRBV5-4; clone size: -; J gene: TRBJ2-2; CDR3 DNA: TGTGCCAGCAGTTCACCGGGACAGGGGGCCGGGGAGCTGTTTTTT; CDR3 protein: CASSSPGQGAGELFF
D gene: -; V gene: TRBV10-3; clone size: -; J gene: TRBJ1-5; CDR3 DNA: TGTGCCATCAGTGAGATAAATCAGCCCCAGCATTTT; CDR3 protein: CAISEINQPQHF
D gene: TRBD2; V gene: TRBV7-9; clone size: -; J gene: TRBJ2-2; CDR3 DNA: TGTGCCAGCAGCTTTAGCCGACAGACTAGCGGGATAAACACCGGGGAGCTGTTTTTT; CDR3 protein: CASSFSRQTSGINTGELFF
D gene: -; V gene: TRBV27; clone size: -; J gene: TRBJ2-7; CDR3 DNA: TGTGCCAGCAGTTTATGGGTACGAGGGATCGACGAGCAGTACTTC; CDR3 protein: CASSLWVRGIDEQYF
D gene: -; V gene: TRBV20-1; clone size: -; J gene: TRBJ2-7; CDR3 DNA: TGCAGCCTAGGAACGGTAGAGCAGTACTTC; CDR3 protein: CSLGTVEQYF
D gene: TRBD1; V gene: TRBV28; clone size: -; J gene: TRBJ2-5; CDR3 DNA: TGTGCCAGCAGTTTTATGACAGGGTCCGTACAAGAGACCCAGTACTTC; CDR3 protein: CASSFMTGSVQETQYF
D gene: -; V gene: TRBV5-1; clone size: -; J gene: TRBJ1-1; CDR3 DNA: TGCGCCAGCAGCTTGGCTCTGAACACTGAAGCTTTCTTT; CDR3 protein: CASSLALNTEAFF
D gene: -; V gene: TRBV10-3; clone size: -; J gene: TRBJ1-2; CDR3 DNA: TGTGCCATCAGTGAGTATGCGGGAGACTATGGCTACACCTTC; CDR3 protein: CAISEYAGDYGYTF
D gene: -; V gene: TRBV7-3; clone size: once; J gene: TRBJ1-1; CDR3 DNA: TGTGCCAGCAGCATAGAGGGGAGGACTGAAGCTTTCTTT; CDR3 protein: CASSIEGRTEAFF
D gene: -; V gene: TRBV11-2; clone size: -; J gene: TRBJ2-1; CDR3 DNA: TGTGCCAGCAGCAAATCTCTAGAAAATGAGCAGTTCTTC; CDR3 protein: CASSKSLENEQFF
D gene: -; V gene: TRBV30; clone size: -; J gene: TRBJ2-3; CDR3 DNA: TGTGCCTGGAGTGGCTCGGAGGTTCCAGATACGCAGTATTTT; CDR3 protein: CAWSGSEVPDTQYF
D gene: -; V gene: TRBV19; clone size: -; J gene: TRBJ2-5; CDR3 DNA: TGTGCCACCCGGGGCGGGCGGTACCAAGAGACCCAGTACTTC; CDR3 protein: CATRGGRYQETQYF
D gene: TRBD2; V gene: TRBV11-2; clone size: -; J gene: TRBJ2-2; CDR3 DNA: TGTGCCAGCAGCTTAGGCACTAGCGGGAGGATGTATGCCGGGGAGCTGTTTTTT; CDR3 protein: CASSLGTSGRMYAGELFF
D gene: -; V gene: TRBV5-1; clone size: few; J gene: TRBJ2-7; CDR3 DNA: TGCGCCAGCAGCTTGGGGGCGGGTGAGACCTACGAGCAGTACTTC; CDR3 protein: CASSLGAGETYEQYF
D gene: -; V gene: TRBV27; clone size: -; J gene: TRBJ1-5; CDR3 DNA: TGTGCCAGCAGTTTATTTCCAGGGATGGAGCCCCAGCATTTT; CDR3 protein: CASSLFPGMEPQHF
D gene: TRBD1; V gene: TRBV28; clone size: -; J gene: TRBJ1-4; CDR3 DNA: TGTGCCAGCAGTCCGAGCATTGCAGGGGGTGGTGAAAAACTGTTTTTT; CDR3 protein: CASSPSIAGGGEKLFF